This T cell receptor (beta chain) originates from a study of shared clonotypes between healthy human individuals. Study in general: A donor's plate count was three for CD4 naive and three for CD4 memory; CD8 naive had two and CD8 memory one.

On this clone itself: Its specificity is unknown.

Naive CD8 cells were CD45RO-negative, positively selected for CCR7, excluding terminally differentiated effector memory CD45RA+ cells. The germline V gene has CDR1 MGHRA and CDR2 YSYEKL. Trimming took off 2 bases at V and 4 bases at J, with 13 bases between the two ends. The CDR3 covers 15 residues. The method was immunoSEQ multiplex PCR; TCRdb's version includes in-frame clones alone and lacks a portion of them. The table includes over 800,000 clones, approximately 92% detected once. General study results and limits: Naive subsets generally had larger estimated richness than memory subsets.

This sequence originates from a man aged 25 to 40 in good health. The chain recombines TRBV4-1 with TRBJ2-3; the D gene is possibly TRBD1 (6 bases). Material: naive CD8+ T cells sorted from blood. The CDR3 bases are TGCGCCAGCAGCCAACTTTCCCAGGGGCCAGATACGCAGTATTTT. Translated: CASSQLSQGPDTQYF.